The 30 T cell receptor beta chains listed next were all sequenced from one sample in a study of graft-versus-host responses after intestinal transplantation. Which antigens these TCRs recognize remains unknown. The method was immunoSEQ multiplex PCR; TCRdb's version includes in-frame clones alone and lacks a portion of them. The table has 40,000 or so clones, roughly 96% seen once. Sequenced material: unstimulated CD8+ T cells sorted from spleen or lymph node cells, taken before transplant. These receptors were obtained from a human donor who was the organ donor for an intestinal transplant.

This sequence joins TRBV27 and TRBJ1-1; no definite D call. V was shortened by 9 bases and J by 2 bases, with 16 bases between the two germline ends. The CDR3 totals 14 residues. The germline gives CDR1 MNHEY, CDR2 SMNVEV (reference sequence). The CDR3 loop reads CASRPQPPNTEAFF. CDR3 bases: TGTGCCAGTCGTCCCCAGCCCCCCAACACTGAAGCTTTCTTT.

The chain joins TRBV2 to TRBJ1-2; D unresolved. This CDR3 has 13 residues. Germline assignment: CDR1 SNHLY and CDR2 FYNNEI. V dropped 6 bases and J dropped 3 bases, with 11 bases sitting between them. CDR3 DNA: TGTGCCAGCAGAGGGTCGCAGCACTATGGCTACACCTTC. It is translated as CASRGSQHYGYTF.

This CDR3 is CASSFKGPYEQYF. CDR3 DNA: TGTGCCAGCAGTTTCAAGGGGCCCTACGAGCAGTACTTC. This sequence joins TRBV27 and TRBJ2-7; TRBD1 is a possible D gene (5 bases). The length of the CDR3 is 13 residues. V dropped 3 bases and J dropped 2 bases, with 8 bases sitting between them. Germline CDR1 MNHEY, CDR2 SMNVEV (reference sequence).

A remark on this clone: The same CDR3 can be traced to other DNA sequences in this sample. The V gene is TRBV4-3, the J gene TRBJ2-3; TRBD2 matches 8 bases. Germline V gene lookup returns CDR1 LGHNA and CDR2 YSLEER. V shed 0 bases and J 4 bases; nucleotides not matched to a gene: 3. This CDR3 has 15 residues. Written as DNA, the CDR3 is TGCGCCAGCAGCCAAGAGTTAGCGGGGTCAGATACGCAGTATTTT. Translating it yields CASSQELAGSDTQYF.

V usage is TRBV11-2 and J usage is TRBJ2-7; TRBD2 matches at 10 bases. V lost 1 base, J lost 3 bases, and 0 bases stayed unmatched. CDR1 and CDR2 from the germline V gene are SGHAT and FQNNGV. The CDR3 is 14 residues long. The CDR3 here is CASSLGTSGYEQYF. The CDR3, as DNA: TGTGCCAGCAGCTTAGGGACTAGCGGCTACGAGCAGTACTTC.

V gene TRBV5-6 combines with J gene TRBJ1-2, with 9 nucleotides matching TRBD1. The V and J ends lost 0 bases and 6 bases, in that order; junction bases with no gene match: 3. Germline loops: CDR1 SGHDT, CDR2 YYEEEE. This CDR3 has 14 residues. CDR3 coding DNA: TGTGCCAGCAGCTTGGGGGGGACAGGGAATGGCTACACCTTC. Residues: CASSLGGTGNGYTF.

This rearrangement joins TRBV4-3 to TRBJ1-1; D possibly corresponds to TRBD1 (5 bases). Germline lookup yields CDR1 LGHNA and CDR2 YSLEER. V lost 0 bases to trimming and J lost 3 bases, with 17 bases between them. This CDR3 is 17 amino acids long. This CDR3 is CASSQDLMRDFDTEAFF. CDR3 coding DNA: TGCGCCAGCAGCCAAGATCTCATGCGGGACTTTGACACTGAAGCTTTCTTT.

The genes are TRBV6-6 and TRBJ1-4, with 7 nucleotides matching TRBD1. This CDR3 comprises 14 residues. Germline loops: CDR1 MNHNY, CDR2 SVGAGI (reference sequence). The V segment lost 5 bases and the J segment 8 bases; nucleotides outside the gene matches: 8. The CDR3 spells CASSNTGVYEKLFF. In nucleotides, the CDR3 is TGTGCCAGCAGTAACACAGGGGTATACGAAAAACTGTTTTTT.

The chain joins TRBV30 to TRBJ1-1, with D perhaps matching TRBD1 (5 bases). This CDR3 comprises 14 residues. Between the trimmed V and J ends, which lost 2 bases and 0 bases, there was a span of 10 bases. Germline V gene data show CDR1 as GTSNPN and CDR2 as SVGIG (reference sequence). CDR3 residues: CAWSRGSLNTEAFF. The CDR3 bases are TGTGCCTGGAGTCGGGGCAGTCTGAACACTGAAGCTTTCTTT.

The chain joins TRBV9 to TRBJ2-7, with D unresolved. Germline-derived CDR1 and CDR2 are SGDLS and YYNGEE. This CDR3 is 14 amino acids long. V was shortened by 0 bases and J by 0 bases, with 7 bases between the two germline ends. This CDR3 is CASSVGDNSYEQYF. The CDR3 DNA reads as TGTGCCAGCAGCGTAGGAGACAACTCCTACGAGCAGTACTTC.

The chain combines TRBV30 with TRBJ1-3; D unclear. CDR1 and CDR2 from the germline V gene are GTSNPN and SVGIG (reference sequence). The CDR3 spans 13 residues. V was clipped by 2 bases and J by 0 bases, with 5 bases between them. In DNA form, the CDR3 reads TGTGCCTGGAGTTATTACTCTGGAAACACCATATATTTT. Protein product: CAWSYYSGNTIYF.

V is TRBV6-6 and J is TRBJ1-5, with D tentatively TRBD1 (6 bases). The V end lost 6 bases, the J end lost 7 bases, and 22 bases lay between the germline ends. The CDR3 is made up of 16 amino acids. Germline assignment: CDR1 MNHNY and CDR2 SVGAGI (reference sequence). The CDR3 is CASSPLAGGAGQPQHF. The DNA of the CDR3 is TGTGCCAGCAGCCCCCTAGCCGGGGGCGCGGGGCAGCCCCAGCATTTT.

V and J are TRBV6-5 and TRBJ2-7, with D perhaps assigned TRBD1 or TRBD2 (6 bases each). V was shortened by 8 bases and J by 3 bases, with 17 bases between the two germline ends. Germline V gene data show CDR1 as MNHEY and CDR2 as SVGAGI. CDR3 size: 14 residues. The CDR3 loop is CASLQWGADYEQYF. Here the CDR3 DNA reads TGTGCCAGCCTTCAATGGGGGGCGGACTACGAGCAGTACTTC.

The chain uses TRBV30 and TRBJ1-4; 8 bases align to TRBD1. CDR1 GTSNPN and CDR2 SVGIG come from the germline V gene (reference sequence). CDR3 length: 17 residues. With V trimmed by 4 bases and J by 4 bases, 14 bases remained unmatched. Here the CDR3 DNA reads TGTGCCTGGATAGAACAGGGGGTCCCTTTTTTTAATGAAAAACTGTTTTTT. Protein product: CAWIEQGVPFFNEKLFF.

This sequence joins TRBV19 and TRBJ2-7; TRBD1 matches 11 bases. This CDR3 spans 17 amino acids. CDR1 and CDR2 from the germline V gene are LNHDA and SQIVND (reference sequence). The ends lost 6 bases at V and 3 bases at J; junction bases unmatched: 13. The CDR3 is CASRLRSLGQGDYEQYF. Here the CDR3 DNA reads TGTGCCAGTAGATTAAGGTCTTTGGGACAGGGGGACTACGAGCAGTACTTC.

The chain couples TRBV5-1 to TRBJ1-2; tentatively, D is TRBD1 (5 bases). CDR3 length: 15 residues. Germline V gives CDR1 SGHRS, CDR2 YFSETQ. Trimming cost V 4 bases and J 1 base, with 14 bases left between them. This CDR3 is CASSPGREINYGYTF. CDR3 DNA: TGCGCCAGCAGCCCGGGACGGGAAATTAACTATGGCTACACCTTC.

The V gene is TRBV7-6, the J gene TRBJ1-4; D possibly corresponds to TRBD1 (5 bases). Trimming removed 1 base at V and 5 bases at J, with 23 bases between. CDR1 SGHVS and CDR2 FNYEAQ come from the germline V gene. The CDR3 runs 19 residues. Written as DNA, the CDR3 is TGTGCCAGCAGCTTAGGGGGTGAGACAGAACCTTCTGTCAATGAAAAACTGTTTTTT. It codes for CASSLGGETEPSVNEKLFF.

V usage is TRBV4-2 and J usage is TRBJ2-7, with D perhaps TRBD2 (5 bases). The CDR3 loop spans 15 amino acids. V lost 1 base to trimming and J lost 0 bases, with 10 bases between them. In germline, CDR1 is LGHNA, CDR2 YNFKEQ. The CDR3, as DNA: TGTGCCAGCAGCCAAGTGTTGGACTCCTCCTACGAGCAGTACTTC. Amino acid sequence: CASSQVLDSSYEQYF.

The V and J genes are TRBV6-5 and TRBJ2-2; D is perhaps TRBD2 (5 bases). Trimming left V 0 bases short and J 6 bases short, with 8 bases between. Germline V CDR1 and CDR2: MNHEY, SVGAGI. The CDR3 covers 14 residues. In DNA form, the CDR3 reads TGTGCCAGCAGTTACTCTCGGGGTTCCGGGGAGCTGTTTTTT. It yields the protein CASSYSRGSGELFF.

J is TRBJ2-7 and V is TRBV7-3, with 10 nucleotides matching TRBD2. The germline CDR1 and CDR2 sequences are SGHTA and FQGTGA. The ends lost 0 bases at V and 3 bases at J; junction bases unmatched: 5. CDR3 length: 16 amino acids. CDR3 nucleotides: TGTGCCAGCAGCTTAACTTCTAGCGGGGGCCGCTACGAGCAGTACTTC. It translates to CASSLTSSGGRYEQYF.

The chain employs TRBV6-5 and TRBJ1-2, with TRBD1 matching over 7 bases. V lost 9 bases to trimming and J lost 5 bases; unmatched junction nucleotides: 6. The CDR3 runs 12 residues. The germline CDR1 and CDR2 sequences are MNHEY and SVGAGI. CDR3 protein: CASCQGGYGYTF. CDR3 DNA: TGTGCCAGTTGCCAGGGGGGATATGGCTACACCTTC.

This rearrangement joins TRBV6-6 to TRBJ2-7, with 8 bases identical to TRBD2. The germline gives CDR1 MNHNY, CDR2 SVGAGI (reference sequence). The V and J ends lost 4 bases and 6 bases, in that order; junction bases with no gene match: 11. The CDR3 loop spans 15 amino acids. DNA of the CDR3: TGTGCCAGCAGTTTAGACGGGGGGGCAGTTTCCGAGCAGTACTTC. Translating gives CASSLDGGAVSEQYF.

This rearrangement joins TRBV27 to TRBJ2-7; D is ambiguous. The CDR3 consists of 13 residues. Trimming removed 6 bases at V and 2 bases at J, with 11 bases between. CDR1 and CDR2 (germline): MNHEY, SMNVEV (reference sequence). The CDR3 DNA reads as TGTGCCAGCAGCATTTCCTACCCCTACGAGCAGTACTTC. It yields the protein CASSISYPYEQYF.

The V gene is TRBV6-5, the J gene TRBJ1-2; tentative D call: TRBD1 (6 bases). Germline V gene data show CDR1 as MNHEY and CDR2 as SVGAGI. This CDR3 is 15 amino acids long. Between the trimmed V and J ends, which lost 0 bases and 5 bases, there was a span of 13 bases. The CDR3 DNA reads as TGTGCCAGCAGTTACTCGGCAGGGGCGGGTTATGGCTACACCTTC. It specifies CASSYSAGAGYGYTF.

The gene calls are TRBV19 and TRBJ2-1, with 8 bases identical to TRBD2. V shed 0 bases and J 4 bases; nucleotides not matched to a gene: 5. Germline CDR1 is LNHDA and CDR2 is SQIVND (reference sequence). The CDR3 runs to 16 residues. CDR3 sequence (DNA): TGTGCCAGTAGTATAGATAACCGGGGGGGGTACAATGAGCAGTTCTTC. As protein: CASSIDNRGGYNEQFF.

This rearrangement joins TRBV7-2 to TRBJ1-2, with 9 bases aligning to TRBD1. The germline V gene has CDR1 SGHTA and CDR2 FQGNSA. Trimming cost V 4 bases and J 3 bases; bases outside gene matches: 9. The CDR3 is made up of 16 amino acids. The CDR3 spells CASSSVRRDRDYGYTF. Here the CDR3 DNA reads TGTGCCAGCAGCTCGGTACGGCGGGACAGGGACTATGGCTACACCTTC.

The CDR3 is CASSVAGGLGNTIYF. CDR3 nucleotide sequence: TGTGCCAGCAGCGTAGCCGGCGGATTAGGAAACACCATATATTTT. J is TRBJ1-3 and V is TRBV9; D remains ambiguous. The CDR3 runs 15 residues. The germline V gene encodes CDR1 SGDLS and CDR2 YYNGEE. V lost 0 bases to trimming and J lost 4 bases, with 11 bases between them.

The genes are TRBV7-9 and TRBJ1-1; TRBD1 aligns across 10 bases. Germline CDR1 reads SEHNR; CDR2 reads FQNEAQ (reference sequence). Unmatched junction bases numbered 4, after V lost 2 bases and J lost 7 bases. The CDR3 spans 14 residues. The CDR3 nucleotides are TGTGCCAGCAGCTTAAGACAGGGGGCAATTGAAGCTTTCTTT. Amino acid sequence: CASSLRQGAIEAFF.

This chain joins TRBV4-2 and TRBJ2-3; D not resolved. The CDR3 loop spans 16 amino acids. V was pared by 4 bases and J by 0 bases, with 14 bases between. Germline V gene lookup returns CDR1 LGHNA and CDR2 YNFKEQ. CDR3 loop: CASSLKTADSTDTQYF. The CDR3 DNA reads TGTGCCAGCAGCCTAAAGACGGCGGACAGCACAGATACGCAGTATTTT.

The chain has TRBV29-1 and TRBJ1-2, with unresolved D. Trimming took off 3 bases at V and 4 bases at J, with 6 bases between the two ends. This CDR3 is 11 amino acids long. Germline CDR1 reads SQVTM; CDR2 reads ANQGSEA. CDR3 in DNA: TGCAGCGTTGATGTGTCCTATGGCTACACCTTC. This codes for CSVDVSYGYTF.